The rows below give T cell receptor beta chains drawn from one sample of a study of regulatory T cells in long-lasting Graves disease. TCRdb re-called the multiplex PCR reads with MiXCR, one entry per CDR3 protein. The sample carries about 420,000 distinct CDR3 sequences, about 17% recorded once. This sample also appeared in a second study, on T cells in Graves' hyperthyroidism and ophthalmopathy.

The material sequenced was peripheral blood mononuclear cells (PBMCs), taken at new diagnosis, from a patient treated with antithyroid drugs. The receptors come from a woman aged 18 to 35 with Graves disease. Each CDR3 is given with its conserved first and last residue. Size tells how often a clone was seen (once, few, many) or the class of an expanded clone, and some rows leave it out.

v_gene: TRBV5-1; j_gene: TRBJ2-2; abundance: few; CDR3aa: CASNPGTRTNTGELFF
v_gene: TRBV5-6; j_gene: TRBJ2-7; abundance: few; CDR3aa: CASSLEARALGDEQYF
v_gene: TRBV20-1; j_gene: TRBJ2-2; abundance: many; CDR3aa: CSASGRANRGTGELFF
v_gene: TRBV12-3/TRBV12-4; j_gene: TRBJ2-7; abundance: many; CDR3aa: CASNPGGGRSAYEQYF
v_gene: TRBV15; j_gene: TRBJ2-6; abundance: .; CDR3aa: CATSRDSDSGANVLTF
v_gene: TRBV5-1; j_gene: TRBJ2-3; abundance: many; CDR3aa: CASSIRLEVSTDTQYF
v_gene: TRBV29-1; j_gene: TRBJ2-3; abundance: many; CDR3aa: CSAGGSTDTQYF
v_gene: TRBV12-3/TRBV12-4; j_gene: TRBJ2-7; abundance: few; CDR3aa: CASSGLTYEQYF
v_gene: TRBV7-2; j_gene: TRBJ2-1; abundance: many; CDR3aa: CASSRTSGSLYEQFF
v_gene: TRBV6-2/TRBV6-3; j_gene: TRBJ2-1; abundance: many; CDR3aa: CASSYSPTSVYNEQFF
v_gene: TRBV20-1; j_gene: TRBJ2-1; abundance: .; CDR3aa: CSALAGEQFF
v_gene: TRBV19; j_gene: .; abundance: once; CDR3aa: CASSMWAGGGYNEQFF
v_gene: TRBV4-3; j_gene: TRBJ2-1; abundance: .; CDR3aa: CASSQLSDHNEQFF
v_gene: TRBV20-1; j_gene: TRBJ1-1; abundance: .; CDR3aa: CSARDYTEAFF
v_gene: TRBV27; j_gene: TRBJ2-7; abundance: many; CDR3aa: CASSTLPSAYEQYF
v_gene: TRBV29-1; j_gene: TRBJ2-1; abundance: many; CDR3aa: CSVGLGTSVYNEQFF
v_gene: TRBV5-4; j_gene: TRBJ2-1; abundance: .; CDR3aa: CASSSRLAGRDEQFF
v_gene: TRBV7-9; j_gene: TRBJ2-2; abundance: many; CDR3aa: CASSLGVSTGELFF
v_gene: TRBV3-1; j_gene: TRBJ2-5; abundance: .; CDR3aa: CVSSRTRGGETQYF
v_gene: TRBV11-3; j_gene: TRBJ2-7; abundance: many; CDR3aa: CASRGGEGLYEQYF
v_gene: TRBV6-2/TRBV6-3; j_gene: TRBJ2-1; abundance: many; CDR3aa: CASTLARPYNEQFF
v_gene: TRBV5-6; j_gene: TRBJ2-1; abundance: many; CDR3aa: CASSLPRWGGNEQFF
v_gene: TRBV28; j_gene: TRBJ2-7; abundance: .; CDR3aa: CASSLSTGRYEQYF
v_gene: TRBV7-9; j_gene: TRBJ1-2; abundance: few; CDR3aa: CASSTGDWYGYTF
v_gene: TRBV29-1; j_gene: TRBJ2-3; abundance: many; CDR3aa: CSVDGTSGRTDTQYF
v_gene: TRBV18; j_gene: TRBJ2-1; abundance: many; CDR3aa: CASSPLSGRASHNEQFF
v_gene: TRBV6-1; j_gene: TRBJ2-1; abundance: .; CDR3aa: CASSRMLGEQFF
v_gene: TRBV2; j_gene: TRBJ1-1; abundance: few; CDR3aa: CASSEVVGKAEAFF
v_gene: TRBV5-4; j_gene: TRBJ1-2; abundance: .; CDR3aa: CASRPAGAEGYTF
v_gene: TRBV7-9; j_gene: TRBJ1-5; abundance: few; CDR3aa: CASSWDNYQPQHF
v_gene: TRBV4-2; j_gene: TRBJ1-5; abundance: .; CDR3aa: CASSQEMGSNQPQHF
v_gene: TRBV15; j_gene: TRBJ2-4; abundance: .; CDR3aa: CATSRDTTVKNIQYF
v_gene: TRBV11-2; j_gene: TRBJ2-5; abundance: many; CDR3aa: CASSHPFVGTQYF
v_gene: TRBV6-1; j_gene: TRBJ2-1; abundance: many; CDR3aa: CASSEVNNEQFF
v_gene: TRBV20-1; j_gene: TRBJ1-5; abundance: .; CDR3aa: CSAAPYISNQPQHF
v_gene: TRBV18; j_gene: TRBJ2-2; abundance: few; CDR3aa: CASSPWQTNTGELFF
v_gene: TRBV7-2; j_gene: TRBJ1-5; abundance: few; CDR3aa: CASSLGGRRQSYQPQHF
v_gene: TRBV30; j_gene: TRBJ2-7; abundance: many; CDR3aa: CAWSVVRGYEQYF
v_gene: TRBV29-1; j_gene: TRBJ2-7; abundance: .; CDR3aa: CSVRGTKQYF
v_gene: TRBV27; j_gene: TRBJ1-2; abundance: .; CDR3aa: CASSFSENYGYTF
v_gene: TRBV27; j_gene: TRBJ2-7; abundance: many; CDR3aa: CASSLTVLSYEQYF
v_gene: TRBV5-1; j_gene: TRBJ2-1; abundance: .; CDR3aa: CASSWTSTPPYNEQFF
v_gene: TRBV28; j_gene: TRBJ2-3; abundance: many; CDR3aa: CASSSQGARGTDTQYF
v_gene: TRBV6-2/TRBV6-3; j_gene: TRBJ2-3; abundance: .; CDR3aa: CASSVPPPDTQYF
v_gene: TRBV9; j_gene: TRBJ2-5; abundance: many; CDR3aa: CASSVAPSGEETQYF
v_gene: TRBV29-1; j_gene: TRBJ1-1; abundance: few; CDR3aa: CSVYDHRGMGTEAFF
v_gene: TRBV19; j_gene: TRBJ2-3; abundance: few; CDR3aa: CASSITSGQAADTQYF
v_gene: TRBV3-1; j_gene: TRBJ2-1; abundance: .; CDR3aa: CASSQRLSWDENEQFF
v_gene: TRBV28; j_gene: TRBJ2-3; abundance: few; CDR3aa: CASSTRKGLAGGPTDTQYF
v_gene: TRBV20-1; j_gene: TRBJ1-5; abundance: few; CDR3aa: CSARTTQGANQPQHF
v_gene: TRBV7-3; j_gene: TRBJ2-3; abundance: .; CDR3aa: CASSSSSGRQYF
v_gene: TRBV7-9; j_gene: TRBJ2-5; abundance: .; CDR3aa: CASSLGRSLGSGETQYF
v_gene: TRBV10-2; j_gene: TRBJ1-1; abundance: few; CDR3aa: CASSESPRGEAFF
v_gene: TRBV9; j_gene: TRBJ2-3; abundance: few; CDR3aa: CASSPGGTTESTQYF
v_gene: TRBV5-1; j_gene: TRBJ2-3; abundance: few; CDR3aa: CASSLEDKGPDTQYF
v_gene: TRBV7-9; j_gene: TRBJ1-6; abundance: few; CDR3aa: CASTQLAGSPLHF
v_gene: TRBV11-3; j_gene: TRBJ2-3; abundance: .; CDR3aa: CATSPRIRTDTQYF
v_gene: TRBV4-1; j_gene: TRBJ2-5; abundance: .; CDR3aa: CASSQDFGTQYF